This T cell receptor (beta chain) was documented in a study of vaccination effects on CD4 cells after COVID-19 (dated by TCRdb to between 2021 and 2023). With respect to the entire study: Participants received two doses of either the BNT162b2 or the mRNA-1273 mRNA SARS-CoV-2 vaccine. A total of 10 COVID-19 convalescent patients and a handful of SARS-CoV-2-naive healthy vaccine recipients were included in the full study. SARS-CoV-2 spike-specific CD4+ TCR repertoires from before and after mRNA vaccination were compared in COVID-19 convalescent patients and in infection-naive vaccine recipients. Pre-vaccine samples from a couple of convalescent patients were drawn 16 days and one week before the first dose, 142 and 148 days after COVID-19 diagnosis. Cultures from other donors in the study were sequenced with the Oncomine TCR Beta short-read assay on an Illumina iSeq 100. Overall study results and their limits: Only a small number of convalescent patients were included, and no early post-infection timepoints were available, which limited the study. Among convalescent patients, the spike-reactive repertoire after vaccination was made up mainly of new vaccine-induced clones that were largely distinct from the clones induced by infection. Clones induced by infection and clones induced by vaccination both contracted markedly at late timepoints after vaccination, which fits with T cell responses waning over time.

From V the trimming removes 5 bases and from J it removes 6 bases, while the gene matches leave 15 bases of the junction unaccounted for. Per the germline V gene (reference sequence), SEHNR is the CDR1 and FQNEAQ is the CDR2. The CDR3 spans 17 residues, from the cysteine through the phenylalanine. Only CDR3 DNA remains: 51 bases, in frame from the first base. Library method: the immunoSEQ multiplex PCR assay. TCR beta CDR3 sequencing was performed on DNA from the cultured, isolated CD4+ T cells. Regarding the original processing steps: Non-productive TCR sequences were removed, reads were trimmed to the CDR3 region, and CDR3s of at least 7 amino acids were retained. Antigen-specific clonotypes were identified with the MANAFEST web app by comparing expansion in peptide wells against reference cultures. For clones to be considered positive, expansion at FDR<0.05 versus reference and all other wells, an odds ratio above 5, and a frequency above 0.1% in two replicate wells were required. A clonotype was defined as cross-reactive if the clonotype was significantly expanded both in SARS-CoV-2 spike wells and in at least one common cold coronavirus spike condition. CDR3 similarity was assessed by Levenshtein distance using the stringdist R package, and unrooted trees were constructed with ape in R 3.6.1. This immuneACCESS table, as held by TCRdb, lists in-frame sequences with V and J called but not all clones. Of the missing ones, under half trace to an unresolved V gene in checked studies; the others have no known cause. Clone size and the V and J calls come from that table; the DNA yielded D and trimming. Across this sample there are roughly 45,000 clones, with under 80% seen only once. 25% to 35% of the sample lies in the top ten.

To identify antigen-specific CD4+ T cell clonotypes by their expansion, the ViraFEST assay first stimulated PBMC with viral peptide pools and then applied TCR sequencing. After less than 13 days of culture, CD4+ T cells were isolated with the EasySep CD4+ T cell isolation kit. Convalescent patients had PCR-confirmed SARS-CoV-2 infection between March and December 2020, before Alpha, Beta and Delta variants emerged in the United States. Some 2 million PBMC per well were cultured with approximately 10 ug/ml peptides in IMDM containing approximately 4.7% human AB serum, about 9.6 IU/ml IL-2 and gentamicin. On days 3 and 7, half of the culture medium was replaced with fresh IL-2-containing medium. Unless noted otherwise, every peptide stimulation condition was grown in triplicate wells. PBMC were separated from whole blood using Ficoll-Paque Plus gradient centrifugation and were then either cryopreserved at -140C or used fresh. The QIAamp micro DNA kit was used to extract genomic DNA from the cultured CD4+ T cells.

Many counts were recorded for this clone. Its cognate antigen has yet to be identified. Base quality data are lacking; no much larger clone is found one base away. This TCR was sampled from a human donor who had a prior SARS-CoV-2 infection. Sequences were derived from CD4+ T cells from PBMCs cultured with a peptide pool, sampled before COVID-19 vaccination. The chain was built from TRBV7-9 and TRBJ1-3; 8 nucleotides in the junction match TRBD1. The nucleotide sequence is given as TGTGCCAGCAGCCATAACGCCGGGACAGGACGTGCAAACACCATATATTTT. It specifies CASSHNAGTGRANTIYF.